This T cell receptor (beta chain) was retrieved from a study of blood T cell repertoires in COVID-19. Study context: Donors in the United States, Italy and Spain gave samples during acute or convalescent COVID-19. T cells, B-cell-depleted T cells, or PBMCs provided the cDNA or gDNA that served as material.

Per the original data handling: From reference gene primer amplification, estimates of nucleated cell counts were derived. Libraries were prepared by immunoSEQ multiplex PCR; TCRdb keeps only in-frame clonotypes and omits some of them. V, J and clone size were drawn from that table, and D and trimming were deduced from the DNA. The sample contains 35,000 to 40,000 clones, approximately 74% of which appear only once. CDR1 is ENHRY, CDR2 SYGVKD, per germline. V lost 2 bases, J lost 7 bases, and 13 bases stayed unmatched. CDR3 length: 17 amino acids. The origin of this receptor is a man between 65 and 80 years old with COVID-19, enrolled during active disease. The sample was peripheral blood. The gene calls are TRBV10-3 and TRBJ2-2; 7 bases map to TRBD2. The CDR3 bases are TGTGCCATCAGTGAGCCGCGGGGGATGGCCTGGGACGGGGAGCTGTTTTTT. Its protein product is CAISEPRGMAWDGELFF.